The rows below give T cell receptor beta chains drawn from one sample of a study of cytomegalovirus exposure and HLA in healthy donors. The data were produced by immunoSEQ multiplex PCR, yet TCRdb's version contains in-frame clones alone and is incomplete. This sample has roughly 100,000 clones, with 75% to 90% found just once. The source material was PBMCs. These receptor sequences come from a man aged 35-49 years in good health and CMV-seronegative. The CDR3 runs from the conserved cysteine through the conserved F or W. Each record gives: clone size, V gene, D gene, J gene, CDR3 protein, CDR3 DNA. D genes are given only for firm matches. Clone size is given for some rows only: seen once, a few or many times, or a class if the clone is expanded.

clone size: NA; V gene: TRBV7-3; D gene: NA; J gene: TRBJ2-5; CDR3 protein: CASSQGLKRGETQYF; CDR3 DNA: TGTGCCAGCAGCCAGGGGCTCAAGAGGGGAGAGACCCAGTACTTC
clone size: NA; V gene: TRBV4-1; D gene: NA; J gene: TRBJ1-1; CDR3 protein: CASSRRSGQSMNTEAFF; CDR3 DNA: TGCGCCAGCAGCCGTAGATCTGGGCAGTCGATGAACACTGAAGCTTTCTTT
clone size: NA; V gene: TRBV2; D gene: NA; J gene: TRBJ2-1; CDR3 protein: CASREVGEQFF; CDR3 DNA: TGTGCCAGCAGAGAGGTTGGGGAGCAGTTCTTC
clone size: NA; V gene: TRBV5-5; D gene: NA; J gene: TRBJ2-2; CDR3 protein: CASSLWTAVNTGELFF; CDR3 DNA: TGTGCCAGCAGCCTGTGGACAGCGGTGAACACCGGGGAGCTGTTTTTT
clone size: NA; V gene: TRBV27; D gene: TRBD2; J gene: TRBJ2-1; CDR3 protein: CASSFLAGTSKNEQFF; CDR3 DNA: TGTGCCAGCAGTTTCCTAGCAGGGACTAGCAAAAATGAGCAGTTCTTC
clone size: NA; V gene: TRBV25-1; D gene: NA; J gene: TRBJ1-1; CDR3 protein: CASSEWEKREAFF; CDR3 DNA: TGTGCCAGCAGTGAATGGGAGAAGAGAGAAGCTTTCTTT
clone size: NA; V gene: TRBV7-9; D gene: NA; J gene: TRBJ1-4; CDR3 protein: CASSLGMTGSTNEKLFF; CDR3 DNA: TGTGCCAGCAGCTTAGGTATGACAGGCTCAACTAATGAAAAACTGTTTTTT
clone size: NA; V gene: TRBV4-1; D gene: TRBD2; J gene: TRBJ2-3; CDR3 protein: CASSQDGAGGGTDTQYF; CDR3 DNA: TGCGCCAGCAGCCAAGATGGAGCGGGGGGAGGAACAGATACGCAGTATTTT
clone size: NA; V gene: TRBV19; D gene: NA; J gene: TRBJ2-3; CDR3 protein: CASSPGEVGTDTQYF; CDR3 DNA: TGTGCCAGTAGCCCTGGGGAGGTTGGCACAGATACGCAGTATTTT
clone size: NA; V gene: TRBV6-5; D gene: TRBD1; J gene: TRBJ1-1; CDR3 protein: CASGGTVNTEAFF; CDR3 DNA: TGTGCCAGCGGAGGGACAGTCAACACTGAAGCTTTCTTT
clone size: NA; V gene: TRBV5-6; D gene: TRBD1; J gene: TRBJ2-7; CDR3 protein: CASSSTGQYEQYF; CDR3 DNA: TGTGCCAGCAGCTCGACAGGGCAGTACGAGCAGTACTTC
clone size: NA; V gene: TRBV18; D gene: NA; J gene: TRBJ1-1; CDR3 protein: CASSPGQRSAFF; CDR3 DNA: TGTGCCAGCTCACCGGGTCAGAGGTCGGCTTTCTTT
clone size: NA; V gene: TRBV7-6; D gene: TRBD1; J gene: TRBJ1-1; CDR3 protein: CASSFGQGLEAFF; CDR3 DNA: TGTGCCAGCAGCTTTGGACAGGGCCTTGAAGCTTTCTTT
clone size: NA; V gene: TRBV27; D gene: NA; J gene: TRBJ2-7; CDR3 protein: CASSSYAESSYEQYF; CDR3 DNA: TGTGCCAGCTCGAGTTATGCGGAGAGCTCCTACGAGCAGTACTTC
clone size: NA; V gene: TRBV9; D gene: TRBD2; J gene: TRBJ2-1; CDR3 protein: CASSVSAGLAYNEQFF; CDR3 DNA: TGTGCCAGCAGCGTATCAGCGGGGCTCGCCTACAATGAGCAGTTCTTC
clone size: NA; V gene: TRBV25-1; D gene: NA; J gene: TRBJ2-7; CDR3 protein: CASRARESAYEQYF; CDR3 DNA: TGTGCCAGCAGGGCCAGGGAATCGGCCTACGAGCAGTACTTC
clone size: NA; V gene: TRBV27; D gene: NA; J gene: TRBJ2-3; CDR3 protein: CASSFPGWLRSSTDTQYF; CDR3 DNA: TGTGCCAGCAGTTTTCCGGGATGGTTGCGATCTAGCACAGATACGCAGTATTTT
clone size: NA; V gene: TRBV18; D gene: NA; J gene: TRBJ1-1; CDR3 protein: CASSPMNTEAFF; CDR3 DNA: TGTGCCAGCTCACCTATGAACACTGAAGCTTTCTTT
clone size: NA; V gene: TRBV5-1; D gene: NA; J gene: TRBJ2-5; CDR3 protein: CASSGGGVETQYF; CDR3 DNA: TGCGCCAGCAGCGGAGGAGGGGTAGAGACCCAGTACTTC
clone size: NA; V gene: TRBV7-6; D gene: NA; J gene: TRBJ2-2; CDR3 protein: CASSGLNTGELFF; CDR3 DNA: TGTGCCAGCAGTGGCCTCAACACCGGGGAGCTGTTTTTT
clone size: NA; V gene: TRBV16; D gene: NA; J gene: TRBJ2-6; CDR3 protein: CASSQWTDRSGANVLTF; CDR3 DNA: TGTGCCAGCAGCCAATGGACAGACCGCTCTGGGGCCAACGTCCTGACTTTC
clone size: NA; V gene: TRBV6-5; D gene: TRBD1; J gene: TRBJ1-5; CDR3 protein: CASARTGAGQPQHF; CDR3 DNA: TGTGCCAGCGCGCGGACAGGGGCGGGGCAGCCCCAGCATTTT
clone size: NA; V gene: TRBV6-1; D gene: NA; J gene: TRBJ1-1; CDR3 protein: CASSEAHSVFTEAFF; CDR3 DNA: TGTGCCAGCAGTGAAGCGCACAGTGTATTCACTGAAGCTTTCTTT
clone size: once; V gene: TRBV5-1; D gene: NA; J gene: TRBJ2-1; CDR3 protein: CASSLSMSSYNEQFF; CDR3 DNA: TGCGCCAGCAGCTTATCTATGAGCTCCTACAATGAGCAGTTCTTC
clone size: NA; V gene: TRBV15; D gene: TRBD1; J gene: TRBJ2-7; CDR3 protein: CATTTDRGYEQYF; CDR3 DNA: TGTGCCACCACCACGGACAGGGGTTACGAGCAGTACTTC
clone size: NA; V gene: TRBV2; D gene: NA; J gene: TRBJ1-1; CDR3 protein: CASRQERNTEAFF; CDR3 DNA: TGTGCCAGCAGACAGGAAAGGAACACTGAAGCTTTCTTT
clone size: few; V gene: TRBV11-2; D gene: NA; J gene: TRBJ2-1; CDR3 protein: CASSLVRGTDNEQFF; CDR3 DNA: TGTGCCAGCAGCTTAGTCCGGGGTACGGACAATGAGCAGTTCTTC
clone size: NA; V gene: TRBV11-2; D gene: NA; J gene: TRBJ1-2; CDR3 protein: CASSLDRGPRSGSYGYTF; CDR3 DNA: TGTGCCAGCAGCTTAGATCGAGGGCCCCGGAGCGGGTCCTATGGCTACACCTTC
clone size: few; V gene: TRBV7-7; D gene: TRBD2; J gene: TRBJ2-2; CDR3 protein: CATGLAGGGELFF; CDR3 DNA: TGTGCTACCGGACTAGCGGGGGGCGGGGAGCTGTTTTTT